The entry below describes one TCR beta chain. Only in-frame clones appear in the TCRdb table, and some are missing; sequencing was by immunoSEQ multiplex PCR. The profile shows 110,000 to 150,000 clones, approximately 94% of them singletons. CDR1 KGHDR and CDR2 SFDVKD come from the germline V gene. This CDR3 contains 15 residues. The germline V and J ends were trimmed by 4 bases and 1 base, with 10 bases remaining between them. The data stem from a study of control samples from healthy donors and cancer patients. The sample comprised blood. J is TRBJ1-5 and V is TRBV24-1; tentative D call: TRBD1 (5 bases). This TCR derives from a middle-aged man in good health. The CDR3 sequence: CATSDVGGSNQPQHF. In DNA form, the CDR3 reads TGTGCCACCAGTGACGTTGGGGGGAGCAATCAGCCCCAGCATTTT.